This TCR beta chain emerged from a study of lymphopenia after photon versus proton radiotherapy. General observations from the study: After the lymphocyte nadir, photon-treated repertoires showed oligoclonal expansion, especially of CD8+ Temra cells. Relative stability marked proton patients; photon patients lost diversity and naive cells. A bigger post-nadir fall in TCR diversity correlated inversely with survival time in deceased patients.

Of note for this clone: As yet, its antigen is unknown.

V dropped 4 bases and J dropped 2; count of bases not matched to a gene: 5. The CDR3 extends over 15 amino acids. The germline CDR1 and CDR2 sequences are SGHRS and YFSETQ. Measured with immunoSEQ multiplex PCR; TCRdb has only the in-frame clones, and not every one. The repertoire consists of approximately 50,000 clones, with 65% to 85% occurring once and the leading ten covering just under 30%. The material was peripheral blood, obtained from a patient treated with photon-based radiotherapy. This TCR derives from a man aged 50-60 years with gastric cancer. This rearrangement joins TRBV5-1 to TRBJ2-1, with TRBD2 identical over 8 bases. The CDR3 bases are TGCGCCAGCAGCCAACTAGCGGATACCTACAATGAGCAGTTCTTC. Encoded protein: CASSQLADTYNEQFF. The whole variable domain, filled in from reference TRBV5-1 and TRBJ2-1, reads KAGVTQTPRYLIKTRGQQVTLSCSPISGHRSVSWYQQTPGQGLQFLFEYFSETQRNKGNFPGRFSGRQFSNSRSEMNVSTLELGDSALYLCASSQLADTYNEQFFGPGTRLTVL.